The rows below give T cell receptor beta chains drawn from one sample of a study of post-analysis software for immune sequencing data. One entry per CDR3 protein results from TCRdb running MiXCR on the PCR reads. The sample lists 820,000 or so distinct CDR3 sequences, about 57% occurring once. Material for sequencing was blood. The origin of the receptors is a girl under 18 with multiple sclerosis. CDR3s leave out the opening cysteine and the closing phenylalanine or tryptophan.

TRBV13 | ASRHPSGRASEQY
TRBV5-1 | ASSLFGTAETQY
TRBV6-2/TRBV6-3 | ASSSSGRSLGETQY
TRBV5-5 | ASSLRSGTLPGANVLT
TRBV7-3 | ASSLGSPYEQY
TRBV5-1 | ASSLDPGGLAYEQY
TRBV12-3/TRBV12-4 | ASSSRVEYTEAF
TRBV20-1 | SATTQTSGSTDTQY
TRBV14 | ASSRSYSYNEQF
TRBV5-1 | ASSLVGIEQY
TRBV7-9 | ASSSRSYEQY
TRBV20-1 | SARQGVADTQY
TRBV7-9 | ASSLDSGRPSVKNIQY
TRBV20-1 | SARDWTGDTYEQY
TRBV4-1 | ASSQEGGREKLF
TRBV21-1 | ASLGGGRTYEQY
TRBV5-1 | ASSLEADEQY
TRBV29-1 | SVSGGQIFIEAF
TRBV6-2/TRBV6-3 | ASSYSRVVLQEQY
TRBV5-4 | ASPAQH
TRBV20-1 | SARDDGTGYNEQF
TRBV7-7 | ASSQNPASGRMSYNEQF
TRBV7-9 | ASSDEGTSGQETQY
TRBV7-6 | ASSAGTGTSYEQY
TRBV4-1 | ASRTARNTEAF
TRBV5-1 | ASSFLQGGNTEAF
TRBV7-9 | ASSLQGPHEQY
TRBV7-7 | ASSAWGDMQY
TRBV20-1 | SALAGGYYEQY
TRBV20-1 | SAKNPGTSAHNEQF
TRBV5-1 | ASSQGRAWYEQY
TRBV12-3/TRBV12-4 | ASSLKALGGAYEQY
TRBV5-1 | ASSFEPTSGRGVETQY
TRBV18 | ASSPLRDEQY
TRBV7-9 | ASSYSLTGANVLT
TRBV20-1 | SARDRFGGSSYEQY
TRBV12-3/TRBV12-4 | ASSPPRRNGYT
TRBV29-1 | SVPGQASQETQY
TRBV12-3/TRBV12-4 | ASSPQGCEQY
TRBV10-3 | ASSREGQGNEQF
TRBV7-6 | ASSPGGELGDLYEQY
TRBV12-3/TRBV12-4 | ASSLGLNEQF
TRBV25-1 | ASSDSPGYEQY
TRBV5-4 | ASSLLSGVLTDTQY
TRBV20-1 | SARGTSGSLPEQF
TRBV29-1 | SVRGGGASPNTEAF
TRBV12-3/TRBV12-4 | ASSLRQGGYEQY
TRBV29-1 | SVGTGRTEKLF
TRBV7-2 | ASSISVRDHEQY
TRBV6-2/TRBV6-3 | ASSYSLAGGYSYEQY
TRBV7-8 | ASSPGDAEAF
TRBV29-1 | SVENQGTYEQY
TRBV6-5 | ASSYIGGSPLH
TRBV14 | ASSQGSFRYT
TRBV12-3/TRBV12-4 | ASSFGPAPLALTDTQY
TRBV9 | ASSSWEGQIYNEQF
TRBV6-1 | ASTGTLQRLSSYNEQF
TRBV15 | ATSRDPIAGVDNEQF
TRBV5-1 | ASSVMTGEGEQY
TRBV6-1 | ASSGLGRVAYNEQF